This TCR beta chain was documented in a study of T cells after yellow fever vaccination. Across the whole study: Preparing low-cell-number fractions relied on SMART-Seq v4 Ultra Low Input.

This clonotype was seen a handful of times. The authors made TCR cDNA by 5'RACE template switching, adding a universal primer site and UMIs. One entry per CDR3 protein, called by TCRdb with MiXCR from the 5' RACE reads. The table has about 340,000 distinct CDR3 sequences, around 12% seen once; the top ten hold around 3%. The source is a man between 18 and 29 years old who received the YFV17D yellow fever vaccine. The starting material was CD4+ T cells sorted from PBMCs, obtained 15 days after the yellow fever booster vaccination.

DNA for the CDR3: TGTGCCAGCAGCTTAGAGGGAACACCCCTCCACTTT. It yields the protein CASSLEGTPLHF. V is TRBV7-9 and J is TRBJ1-6; no clear D gene. The CDR3 contains 12 residues. V shed 1 base and J shed 11 bases, with 6 bases lying between them. Germline-derived CDR1 and CDR2 are SEHNR and FQNEAQ (reference sequence).